This T cell receptor beta chain was identified in a study of identical twins. MiXCR was run by TCRdb on the 5' RACE reads, yielding one entry per CDR3 protein. Of 450,000 or so distinct CDR3 sequences listed, approximately 15% are singletons. This clonotype has just a few counts. Antigen specificity is unknown. Overall study results and limits: With beta out-of-frame sequences, excess sharing by twins was weaker.

The same sample was also studied in work on yellow fever vaccine responses in identical twins. That study adds: As reported, the vaccine T cell response of twins seemed partly convergent and partly personalized.

The sample consisted of CD4+ T cells sorted from blood. This sequence was found in a woman aged 18-29 years in good health.

CDR3 DNA sequence: TGTGCCAGCAGCCCTTGGGACGAAACAGCCCTTCCATACTCCTACGAGCAGTACTTC. Its protein product is CASSPWDETALPYSYEQYF. The rearrangement joins TRBV4-2 to TRBJ2-7; D might be TRBD1 or TRBD2, each matching 5 bases. The germline CDR1 and CDR2 sequences are LGHNA and YNFKEQ. The CDR3 covers 19 residues. Trimming took off 4 bases at V and 0 bases at J, with 25 bases between the two ends.